Listed below are T cell receptor beta chains from one sample, sequenced in a study of blood T cell repertoires in COVID-19. The table came from immunoSEQ multiplex PCR; TCRdb's copy has only in-frame clones and leaves some out. Counted here are about 120,000 clones, more than 70% occurring once; the ten biggest clones make up 1.5% to 2%. Input material: peripheral blood. The receptors were gathered from a man between 70 and 80 years old with acute or convalescent COVID-19. Both conserved end residues are part of each CDR3. The D gene is left open where the match is weak. Only some rows state a clone size, as once, few, many or a class for expanded clones.

cdr3_aa: CASSYNRDGYTF
cdr3_nt: TGTGCCAGCAGCTACAACAGGGATGGCTACACCTTC
j_call: TRBJ1-2
v_call: TRBV14
cdr3_length: 12
clone_size: .
d_call: .

cdr3_aa: CASSVGVQGDSYGYTF
cdr3_nt: TGTGCCAGCAGCGTAGGGGTGCAGGGGGATAGCTATGGCTACACCTTC
j_call: TRBJ1-2
v_call: TRBV9
cdr3_length: 16
clone_size: .
d_call: TRBD1

cdr3_aa: CASSQDRGADTQYF
cdr3_nt: TGTGCCAGCAGCCAAGATCGGGGGGCCGATACGCAGTATTTT
j_call: TRBJ2-3
v_call: TRBV4-2
cdr3_length: 14
clone_size: .
d_call: .

cdr3_aa: CASSFATVYEQYF
cdr3_nt: TGTGCCAGCAGTTTCGCGACAGTCTACGAGCAGTACTTC
j_call: TRBJ2-7
v_call: TRBV12-3/TRBV12-4
cdr3_length: 13
clone_size: .
d_call: .

cdr3_aa: CASSLGQKEAFF
cdr3_nt: TGTGCCAGCAGCCTCGGACAGAAGGAAGCTTTCTTT
j_call: TRBJ1-1
v_call: TRBV7-9
cdr3_length: 12
clone_size: .
d_call: .

cdr3_aa: CASSQARYGYTF
cdr3_nt: TGTGCCAGCAGCCAAGCACGGTACGGCTACACCTTC
j_call: TRBJ1-2
v_call: TRBV3-1/TRBV3-2
cdr3_length: 12
clone_size: .
d_call: .

cdr3_aa: CASSGQYNEQFF
cdr3_nt: TGTGCCAGCAGCGGACAATACAATGAGCAGTTCTTC
j_call: TRBJ2-1
v_call: TRBV6-5
cdr3_length: 12
clone_size: .
d_call: .

cdr3_aa: CASSQDHQGNYGYTF
cdr3_nt: TGTGCCAGCAGCCAAGATCATCAGGGGAACTATGGCTACACCTTC
j_call: TRBJ1-2
v_call: TRBV3-1/TRBV3-2
cdr3_length: 15
clone_size: once
d_call: .

cdr3_aa: CASSEQGRDSPLHF
cdr3_nt: TGTGCCAGCAGTGAACAGGGCCGAGATTCACCCCTCCACTTT
j_call: TRBJ1-6
v_call: TRBV2
cdr3_length: 14
clone_size: .
d_call: .

cdr3_aa: CASSIEGGFPGYTF
cdr3_nt: TGTGCCAGTAGTATAGAAGGCGGGTTCCCGGGCTACACCTTC
j_call: TRBJ1-2
v_call: TRBV19
cdr3_length: 14
clone_size: .
d_call: .

cdr3_aa: CASRGTGKGDTQYF
cdr3_nt: TGTGCCAGCAGAGGGACAGGGAAAGGAGATACGCAGTATTTT
j_call: TRBJ2-3
v_call: TRBV6-5
cdr3_length: 14
clone_size: .
d_call: TRBD1

cdr3_aa: CASSPGQFLFTEAFF
cdr3_nt: TGTGCCAGCAGTCCAGGACAGTTCTTATTCACTGAAGCTTTCTTT
j_call: TRBJ1-1
v_call: TRBV27
cdr3_length: 15
clone_size: .
d_call: .

cdr3_aa: CAWSVAGPHVSALHF
cdr3_nt: TGTGCCTGGAGTGTAGCGGGGCCGCATGTATCGGCCCTCCACTTT
j_call: TRBJ1-6
v_call: TRBV30
cdr3_length: 15
clone_size: .
d_call: .

cdr3_aa: CASSLEGPEAFF
cdr3_nt: TGCGCCAGCAGCTTGGAGGGGCCGGAAGCTTTCTTT
j_call: TRBJ1-1
v_call: TRBV5-1
cdr3_length: 12
clone_size: .
d_call: .

cdr3_aa: CATSRAGVGGNTIYF
cdr3_nt: TGTGCCACCAGCAGAGCTGGAGTCGGAGGAAACACCATATATTTT
j_call: TRBJ1-3
v_call: TRBV15
cdr3_length: 15
clone_size: .
d_call: .

cdr3_aa: CAWGGDLLRTQYF
cdr3_nt: TGTGCCTGGGGGGGCGACCTCCTCCGGACCCAGTACTTC
j_call: TRBJ2-5
v_call: TRBV30
cdr3_length: 13
clone_size: .
d_call: .

cdr3_aa: CASSQVAEQFF
cdr3_nt: TGTGCCAGCAGCCAAGTAGCGGAACAGTTCTTC
j_call: TRBJ2-1
v_call: TRBV3-1/TRBV3-2
cdr3_length: 11
clone_size: few
d_call: .

cdr3_aa: CASSSGGHSNTEAFF
cdr3_nt: TGCGCCAGCAGCTCCGGCGGGCACTCGAACACTGAAGCTTTCTTT
j_call: TRBJ1-1
v_call: TRBV5-1
cdr3_length: 15
clone_size: .
d_call: .

cdr3_aa: CASSLGGNEQPQHF
cdr3_nt: TGTGCCAGCTCACTTGGGGGGAATGAGCAGCCCCAGCATTTT
j_call: TRBJ1-5
v_call: TRBV18
cdr3_length: 14
clone_size: .
d_call: .

cdr3_aa: CASSQVINYGYTF
cdr3_nt: TGTGCCAGCAGCCAAGTCATTAACTATGGCTACACCTTC
j_call: TRBJ1-2
v_call: TRBV14
cdr3_length: 13
clone_size: .
d_call: .

cdr3_aa: CSVRTGFTEAFF
cdr3_nt: TGCAGCGTCCGGACAGGGTTCACTGAAGCTTTCTTT
j_call: TRBJ1-1
v_call: TRBV29-1
cdr3_length: 12
clone_size: .
d_call: TRBD1

cdr3_aa: CASTRVGDTEAFF
cdr3_nt: TGTGCCAGCACCAGGGTAGGGGACACTGAAGCTTTCTTT
j_call: TRBJ1-1
v_call: TRBV2
cdr3_length: 13
clone_size: .
d_call: .

cdr3_aa: CASTAGTRVGHTQYF
cdr3_nt: TGTGCCAGTACCGCCGGGACTAGAGTGGGTCATACGCAGTATTTT
j_call: TRBJ2-3
v_call: TRBV19
cdr3_length: 15
clone_size: .
d_call: TRBD2

cdr3_aa: CASSFGLGDEQFF
cdr3_nt: TGTGCCAGCAGCTTCGGCCTGGGCGATGAGCAGTTCTTC
j_call: TRBJ2-1
v_call: TRBV7-2
cdr3_length: 13
clone_size: .
d_call: .

cdr3_aa: CASSSRHFQGGHSPLHF
cdr3_nt: TGTGCCAGCAGCTCCCGTCATTTTCAAGGCGGTCATTCACCCCTCCACTTT
j_call: TRBJ1-6
v_call: TRBV7-9
cdr3_length: 17
clone_size: .
d_call: .

cdr3_aa: CASLSGPSTDTQYF
cdr3_nt: TGTGCCAGCCTTTCAGGGCCGAGCACAGATACGCAGTATTTT
j_call: TRBJ2-3
v_call: TRBV11-1
cdr3_length: 14
clone_size: .
d_call: .

cdr3_aa: CASSPGQDHSGYTF
cdr3_nt: TGCGCCAGCAGCCCTGGACAGGATCATTCTGGCTACACCTTC
j_call: TRBJ1-2
v_call: TRBV5-1
cdr3_length: 14
clone_size: .
d_call: TRBD1

cdr3_aa: CASSLSGWQPQHF
cdr3_nt: TGTGCCAGCAGTTTATCAGGGTGGCAGCCCCAGCATTTT
j_call: TRBJ1-5
v_call: TRBV12-3/TRBV12-4
cdr3_length: 13
clone_size: .
d_call: .

cdr3_aa: CATSDPDTQGGFFNEQFF
cdr3_nt: TGTGCCACCAGTGACCCCGACACCCAGGGGGGCTTCTTCAATGAGCAGTTCTTC
j_call: TRBJ2-1
v_call: TRBV24-1
cdr3_length: 18
clone_size: .
d_call: .

cdr3_aa: CASSEVWGDSPLHF
cdr3_nt: TGTGCCAGCAGTGAAGTCTGGGGAGATTCACCCCTCCACTTT
j_call: TRBJ1-6
v_call: TRBV6-1
cdr3_length: 14
clone_size: .
d_call: .

cdr3_aa: CASSQPEVGTGEEDTEAFF
cdr3_nt: TGCGCCAGCAGCCAACCAGAGGTCGGGACAGGGGAAGAGGACACTGAAGCTTTCTTT
j_call: TRBJ1-1
v_call: TRBV23-1
cdr3_length: 19
clone_size: .
d_call: TRBD1

cdr3_aa: CAWSAREKRGYTF
cdr3_nt: TGTGCCTGGAGTGCACGGGAGAAGCGGGGCTACACCTTC
j_call: TRBJ1-2
v_call: TRBV30
cdr3_length: 13
clone_size: .
d_call: .

cdr3_aa: CASRHPGQGSEQYF
cdr3_nt: TGCGCCAGCAGGCATCCGGGACAGGGATCCGAGCAGTACTTC
j_call: TRBJ2-7
v_call: TRBV5-1
cdr3_length: 14
clone_size: .
d_call: TRBD1

cdr3_aa: CASSEGQGPNQPQHF
cdr3_nt: TGTGCCAGCAGTGAGGGACAAGGCCCCAATCAGCCCCAGCATTTT
j_call: TRBJ1-5
v_call: TRBV6-1
cdr3_length: 15
clone_size: few
d_call: .

cdr3_aa: CASSRTGGNTEAFF
cdr3_nt: TGTGCCAGTAGCCGGACAGGGGGGAACACTGAAGCTTTCTTT
j_call: TRBJ1-1
v_call: TRBV19
cdr3_length: 14
clone_size: .
d_call: TRBD1

cdr3_aa: CSVPGLGQYEQYF
cdr3_nt: TGCAGCGTCCCCGGCCTCGGACAGTACGAGCAGTACTTC
j_call: TRBJ2-7
v_call: TRBV29-1
cdr3_length: 13
clone_size: .
d_call: .

cdr3_aa: CASGQTGGKETQYF
cdr3_nt: TGTGCCAGCGGGCAGACAGGGGGTAAAGAGACCCAGTACTTC
j_call: TRBJ2-5
v_call: TRBV6-6
cdr3_length: 14
clone_size: .
d_call: TRBD1

cdr3_aa: CASSQFGDRNQPQHF
cdr3_nt: TGTGCCAGCTCACAGTTTGGGGACAGGAATCAGCCCCAGCATTTT
j_call: TRBJ1-5
v_call: TRBV18
cdr3_length: 15
clone_size: .
d_call: TRBD1

cdr3_aa: CASSTPMAVANADTQYF
cdr3_nt: TGTGCCAGTAGTACGCCGATGGCGGTGGCCAACGCAGATACGCAGTATTTT
j_call: TRBJ2-3
v_call: TRBV19
cdr3_length: 17
clone_size: few
d_call: .

cdr3_aa: CASSVAYGGYGYTF
cdr3_nt: TGTGCCAGCAGCGTAGCTTACGGGGGCTATGGCTACACCTTC
j_call: TRBJ1-2
v_call: TRBV9
cdr3_length: 14
clone_size: .
d_call: .

cdr3_aa: CASSLGWAGGTSDTQYF
cdr3_nt: TGTGCCAGCAGCTTGGGGTGGGCGGGGGGTACATCAGATACGCAGTATTTT
j_call: TRBJ2-3
v_call: TRBV5-6
cdr3_length: 17
clone_size: .
d_call: TRBD2

cdr3_aa: CASSALAGASYNEQFF
cdr3_nt: TGTGCCAGTTCGGCACTAGCGGGGGCCTCCTACAATGAGCAGTTCTTC
j_call: TRBJ2-1
v_call: TRBV28
cdr3_length: 16
clone_size: few
d_call: TRBD2

cdr3_aa: CASSLEAGGTGELFF
cdr3_nt: TGCGCCAGCAGCTTGGAGGCAGGGGGCACCGGGGAGCTGTTTTTT
j_call: TRBJ2-2
v_call: TRBV5-1
cdr3_length: 15
clone_size: once
d_call: TRBD1

cdr3_aa: CASSFSLSLDQPQHF
cdr3_nt: TGTGCCAGCAGTTTCTCCCTTAGTTTGGATCAGCCCCAGCATTTT
j_call: TRBJ1-5
v_call: TRBV27
cdr3_length: 15
clone_size: .
d_call: .

cdr3_aa: CASQELAGQTGQFF
cdr3_nt: TGTGCCAGCCAAGAACTAGCGGGACAAACGGGGCAGTTCTTC
j_call: TRBJ2-1
v_call: TRBV7-9
cdr3_length: 14
clone_size: .
d_call: TRBD2

cdr3_aa: CASSYPEPGQQYYEQYF
cdr3_nt: TGTGCCAGCAGTTACCCGGAACCGGGACAGCAATACTACGAGCAGTACTTC
j_call: TRBJ2-7
v_call: TRBV6-7
cdr3_length: 17
clone_size: .
d_call: TRBD1

cdr3_aa: CASSLRPGQGKHEQYF
cdr3_nt: TGTGCCAGCAGCCTGAGACCGGGACAGGGGAAGCACGAGCAGTACTTC
j_call: TRBJ2-7
v_call: TRBV5-5
cdr3_length: 16
clone_size: once
d_call: TRBD1

cdr3_aa: CASSLVRGPYNEQFF
cdr3_nt: TGTGCCAGCAGCTTAGTGCGGGGGCCTTACAATGAGCAGTTCTTC
j_call: TRBJ2-1
v_call: TRBV11-1
cdr3_length: 15
clone_size: .
d_call: .

cdr3_aa: CASSWRTGPSYEQYF
cdr3_nt: TGCGCCAGCAGCTGGAGGACAGGGCCCTCCTACGAGCAGTACTTC
j_call: TRBJ2-7
v_call: TRBV5-1
cdr3_length: 15
clone_size: .
d_call: TRBD1